Below, 5 T cell receptor beta chains from the same sample are listed, as sequenced in a study of cytomegalovirus exposure and HLA in healthy donors. The PCR had 60 Vbeta and 13 Jbeta primers. TCRdb keeps only in-frame clones here, not all; method: immunoSEQ multiplex PCR. The sample yields 100,000 to 150,000 clones, less than 85% seen once. Sequencing was carried out using PBMCs. These receptors all stem from a man between 18 and 35 years old in good health and CMV-seropositive.

This rearrangement joins TRBV6-6 to TRBJ1-1, with D maybe TRBD1 (5 bases). This CDR3 spans 14 amino acids. Trimming cost V 8 bases and J 0 bases, with 13 bases left between them. CDR1 is MNHNY, CDR2 SVGAGI, per germline (reference sequence). CDR3 amino acids: CASSSGGMNTEAFF. In DNA form, the CDR3 reads TGTGCCAGCTCTAGCGGGGGTATGAACACTGAAGCTTTCTTT.

This clone was seen once. The chain couples TRBV30 to TRBJ2-5; D perhaps matches TRBD1 (7 bases). Germline loops: CDR1 GTSNPN, CDR2 SVGIG (reference sequence). Between the trimmed V and J ends, which lost 1 base and 11 bases, there was a span of 23 bases. CDR3 size: 15 residues. This chain's CDR3 is CAWSGGTVNWVGQYF. DNA for the CDR3: TGTGCCTGGAGTGGCGGGACAGTAAATTGGGTCGGGCAGTACTTC.

J is TRBJ1-1 and V is TRBV20-1; unclear D gene. The CDR3 consists of 11 residues. Germline V gives CDR1 DFQATT, CDR2 SNEGSKA (reference sequence). V was shortened by 0 bases and J by 9 bases, with 8 bases between the two germline ends. CDR3 DNA: TGCAGTGCTAGAGAGGGCACGAAAGCTTTCTTT. Translated, it gives CSAREGTKAFF.

The V call is TRBV30, the J call TRBJ1-6; unclear D gene. Germline CDR1 is GTSNPN and CDR2 is SVGIG (reference sequence). This CDR3 region has 13 residues. V was shortened by 3 bases and J by 11 bases, with 14 bases between the two germline ends. The CDR3 sequence is CAWRTLLEAPLHF. In DNA form, the CDR3 reads TGTGCCTGGAGGACCCTCCTTGAGGCACCCCTCCACTTT. The variable domain in full, with the rest retrieved from reference TRBV30 and TRBJ1-6, is SQTIHQWPATLVQPVGSPLSLECTVEGTSNPNLYWYRQAAGRGLQLLFYSVGIGQISSEVPQNLSASRPQDRQFILSSKKLLLSDSGFYLCAWRTLLEAPLHFGNGTRLTVT.

The J gene is TRBJ1-5, the V gene TRBV6-5, with 7 bases identical to TRBD1. J gave up 4 bases and V 6 bases, and 6 bases lay outside the gene matches. This CDR3 is 14 amino acids long. CDR1 MNHEY and CDR2 SVGAGI come from the germline V gene. CDR3 DNA sequence: TGTGCCAGCAGCAGACAGGGTTTGAATCAGCCCCAGCATTTT. It codes for CASSRQGLNQPQHF.